This is a list of T cell receptor beta chains from one sample in a study of beta chain features in type 1 diabetes. Measured with immunoSEQ multiplex PCR; TCRdb has only the in-frame clones, and not every one. This sample has roughly 140,000 clones, with about 8.1% found just once. Sequenced sample: central memory CD4+ T cells from blood. These TCRs come from a man in his late teens or twenties in good health. The CDR3 runs from the conserved cysteine through the conserved F or W. The order of the fields is D gene, V gene, J gene, clone size, CDR3 protein, CDR3 DNA. D genes are given only for firm matches. Expanded clones get a size class; other rows say once, few or many, or leave the size out.

TRBD2	TRBV4-3	TRBJ2-1	few	CASSRTPGLAGEGVGYNEQFF	TGCGCCAGCAGCCGGACACCGGGACTAGCGGGAGAGGGGGTAGGGTACAATGAGCAGTTCTTC
.	TRBV4-3	TRBJ2-3	few	CASSQEQRGTDTQYF	TGCGCCAGCAGCCAAGAACAGCGGGGCACAGATACGCAGTATTTT
TRBD1	TRBV18	TRBJ1-5	few	CASSPTPTGSVGQPQHF	TGTGCCAGCTCACCGACTCCGACAGGGTCCGTTGGTCAGCCCCAGCATTTT
.	TRBV11-2	TRBJ2-6	few	CASSLQGSGANVLTF	TGTGCCAGCAGCTTACAGGGATCTGGGGCCAACGTCCTGACTTTC
TRBD2	TRBV7-6	TRBJ2-1	.	CASSPGTSGGSGGVNEQFF	TGTGCCAGCAGCCCCGGGACTAGCGGGGGGTCCGGAGGAGTTAATGAGCAGTTCTTC
TRBD2	TRBV28	TRBJ2-5	many	CASKQAIAGRLETQYF	TGTGCCAGCAAACAAGCCATAGCGGGAAGGCTGGAGACCCAGTACTTC
.	TRBV11-2	TRBJ2-7	.	CASSRSVEGGIGEQYF	TGTGCCAGCAGCCGTTCGGTCGAGGGGGGGATCGGAGAGCAGTACTTC
.	TRBV7-2	TRBJ1-5	few	CASSLSVDQPQHF	TGTGCCAGCAGCTTATCCGTAGATCAGCCCCAGCATTTT
.	TRBV7-2	TRBJ1-2	.	CASSPQRAPGGYTF	TGTGCCAGCAGCCCTCAGCGGGCACCGGGGGGCTACACCTTC
TRBD1	TRBV6-1	TRBJ1-1	.	CASSDRDRGSAFF	TGTGCCAGCAGTGACCGAGACAGGGGGTCCGCTTTCTTT
TRBD1	TRBV14	TRBJ1-1	few	CASSPRTGGAGTEAFF	TGTGCCAGCAGCCCGAGGACAGGGGGCGCGGGCACTGAAGCTTTCTTT
TRBD2	TRBV5-1	TRBJ2-3	few	CASSLALAGSTDTQYF	TGCGCCAGCAGCTTGGCGCTAGCGGGAAGCACAGATACGCAGTATTTT
.	TRBV19	TRBJ2-7	.	CASSRGWQIPYEQYF	TGTGCCAGTAGCCGCGGTTGGCAGATCCCATACGAGCAGTACTTC
.	TRBV2	TRBJ2-1	.	CASNSAWERNEQFF	TGTGCCAGCAACTCGGCCTGGGAGAGGAATGAGCAGTTCTTC
.	TRBV7-2	TRBJ1-6	.	CASSFQGYNSPLHF	TGTGCCAGCAGCTTTCAGGGGTATAATTCACCCCTCCACTTT
TRBD2	TRBV28	TRBJ2-7	.	CASSAPRRGGYEQYF	TGTGCCAGCAGTGCCCCTAGACGGGGGGGGTACGAGCAGTACTTC
.	TRBV10-3	TRBJ2-7	.	CAISDNFGQKQYF	TGTGCCATCAGTGATAATTTTGGGCAGAAGCAGTACTTC
.	TRBV28	TRBJ1-6	.	CASSSPGGSSYNSPLHF	TGTGCCAGCAGTTCCCCCGGAGGAAGCTCCTATAATTCACCCCTCCACTTT
.	TRBV28	TRBJ1-5	few	CASMGRQGRNQPQHF	TGTGCCAGCATGGGCCGGCAGGGTAGGAACCAGCCCCAGCATTTT
TRBD1	TRBV19	TRBJ2-6	.	CASSKKEQGAYGANVLTF	TGTGCCAGTAGTAAGAAGGAACAGGGGGCGTATGGGGCCAACGTCCTGACTTTC
.	TRBV7-9	TRBJ1-1	many	CASSLGGSEAFF	TGTGCCAGCAGCTTAGGGGGCAGTGAAGCTTTCTTT
TRBD2	TRBV19	TRBJ2-3	few	CASSTRTSGYTDTQYF	TGTGCCAGTAGTACTCGGACTAGCGGGTACACAGATACGCAGTATTTT
.	TRBV11-2	TRBJ1-2	few	CASSLIPGAYTF	TGTGCCAGCAGCTTAATTCCAGGGGCATACACCTTC
TRBD2	TRBV19	TRBJ2-1	.	CASSTGLEPYNEQFF	TGTGCCAGTAGTACCGGACTAGAGCCCTACAATGAGCAGTTCTTC
TRBD2	TRBV6-5	TRBJ2-2	few	CASSPPGGNTGELFF	TGTGCCAGCAGCCCCCCGGGAGGGAACACCGGGGAGCTGTTTTTT
.	TRBV28	TRBJ1-3	.	CASSLGGNGNTIYF	TGTGCCAGCAGTTTAGGAGGGAATGGAAACACCATATATTTT
.	TRBV6-6	TRBJ1-1	many	CASSFREVNTEAFF	TGTGCCAGCAGTTTCAGGGAGGTGAACACTGAAGCTTTCTTT
TRBD1	TRBV30	TRBJ2-3	few	CAWRKTGTATDTQYF	TGTGCCTGGAGGAAGACAGGGACCGCCACAGATACGCAGTATTTT
TRBD2	TRBV28	TRBJ2-1	few	CASSYSGNSYNEQFF	TGTGCCAGCAGTTATAGCGGGAACTCCTACAATGAGCAGTTCTTC
.	TRBV5-8	TRBJ1-2	few	CASSPDRNYGYTF	TGTGCCAGCAGTCCAGACAGAAACTATGGCTACACCTTC
TRBD2	TRBV5-6	TRBJ2-1	few	CASSFTSGNNEQFF	TGTGCCAGCAGCTTTACTAGCGGCAACAATGAGCAGTTCTTC
.	TRBV6-5	TRBJ1-6	few	CASSLDRINSPLHF	TGTGCCAGCAGTCTAGACAGGATTAATTCACCCCTCCACTTT
.	TRBV7-3	TRBJ1-1	.	CASSFLVNTEAFF	TGTGCCAGCAGCTTTTTAGTGAACACTGAAGCTTTCTTT
TRBD1	TRBV7-9	TRBJ2-7	many	CASSTGTGWSQYF	TGTGCCAGCAGCACCGGGACAGGGTGGTCGCAGTACTTC
.	TRBV18	TRBJ2-4	.	CASSPLDRSGGKNIQYF	TGTGCCAGCTCACCTCTAGACAGGTCGGGAGGCAAAAACATTCAGTACTTC
.	TRBV28	TRBJ2-5	.	CASSHGGIQETQYF	TGTGCCAGCAGTCATGGGGGCATCCAAGAGACCCAGTACTTC
.	TRBV9	TRBJ2-3	few	CASSPQLTTDTQYF	TGTGCCAGCAGCCCCCAGTTAACGACAGATACGCAGTATTTT
TRBD2	TRBV5-1	TRBJ2-7	.	CASGTRPGSYEQYF	TGCGCCAGCGGGACTAGGCCCGGGTCCTACGAGCAGTACTTC
.	TRBV4-3	TRBJ2-2	many	CASTEHDTGELFF	TGCGCCAGTACCGAACACGACACCGGGGAGCTGTTTTTT
TRBD1	TRBV5-6	TRBJ2-1	.	CASSLDRGEQFF	TGTGCCAGCAGCTTGGACAGGGGTGAGCAGTTCTTC
.	TRBV20-1	TRBJ1-2	.	CSARSVHGYTF	TGCAGTGCTAGGAGTGTCCATGGCTACACCTTC
TRBD1	TRBV19	TRBJ2-2	many	CAIRDRGDTGELFF	TGTGCCATCCGAGACAGGGGAGACACCGGGGAGCTGTTTTTT
.	TRBV15	TRBJ2-1	.	CATSVTKISYNEQFF	TGTGCCACCAGCGTAACTAAGATCTCCTACAATGAGCAGTTCTTC
TRBD2	TRBV19	TRBJ2-1	.	CASSALAGINNEQFF	TGTGCCAGTAGTGCACTAGCGGGAATTAACAATGAGCAGTTCTTC
.	TRBV5-1	TRBJ2-5	.	CASSLQGELETQYF	TGCGCCAGCAGCTTACAGGGTGAATTGGAGACCCAGTACTTC
TRBD1	TRBV5-1	TRBJ1-1	few	CASSWGTGGIGTEAFF	TGCGCCAGCAGCTGGGGGACAGGGGGCATAGGGACTGAAGCTTTCTTT
TRBD2	TRBV9	TRBJ2-1	.	CASSDQLAGEYEQFF	TGTGCCAGCAGCGACCAACTAGCGGGAGAGTATGAGCAGTTCTTC
.	TRBV28	TRBJ1-2	few	CASSLFSRRLGGYGYTF	TGTGCCAGCAGTTTATTCTCTAGGAGGCTCGGGGGCTATGGCTACACCTTC
TRBD2	TRBV7-2	TRBJ2-7	.	CASSLSGGGVSEQYF	TGTGCCAGCAGCCTCTCTGGCGGGGGGGTCTCCGAGCAGTACTTC
.	TRBV4-1	TRBJ2-1	.	CASSQRSGYNEQFF	TGCGCCAGCAGCCAACGATCAGGGTACAATGAGCAGTTCTTC
.	TRBV7-2	TRBJ2-7	many	CASSLDRRTAYYEQYF	TGTGCCAGCAGCTTAGACCGTAGGACAGCCTACTACGAGCAGTACTTC
.	TRBV7-2	TRBJ2-2	few	CASSPRQGLTGELFF	TGTGCCAGCAGCCCGAGACAGGGACTCACCGGGGAGCTGTTTTTT
TRBD2	TRBV10-3	TRBJ2-2	many	CATWDYNTGELFF	TGTGCCACCTGGGACTACAACACCGGGGAGCTGTTTTTT